This is a list of T cell receptor beta chains from one sample in a study of regulatory T cells in long-lasting Graves disease. MiXCR, applied by TCRdb to the multiplex PCR reads, yields one record per CDR3 protein. The sample holds about 530,000 distinct CDR3 sequences; around 15% are singletons and the top ten take roughly 25%. These data were also filed under a second study, of T cells in Graves' hyperthyroidism and ophthalmopathy.

The sample in question was peripheral blood mononuclear cells (PBMCs), obtained at new diagnosis, from a patient treated with antithyroid drugs. These receptors originate from a woman aged 35 to 60 with Graves disease. The conserved cysteine and the conserved F or W are not part of the CDR3 here.

J gene	V gene	CDR3 protein
TRBJ1-3	TRBV28	ASSPQGRTSGNTIY
TRBJ2-3	TRBV6-1	ATKDRTDTQY
TRBJ1-1	TRBV3-1	ASRRRGSGTEAF
TRBJ1-1	TRBV11-2	ASSSQWAPKAF
TRBJ2-1	TRBV7-2	ASKGGLGPYNEQF
TRBJ2-2	TRBV4-2	ASSQARAGDQGELF
TRBJ1-1	TRBV6-6	ASSYSGVLNPAEAF
TRBJ1-6	TRBV30	AWSVQGGTANSPLH
TRBJ1-4	TRBV3-1	ASSQEGLSNEKLF
TRBJ2-3	TRBV5-1	ASSLSGQGIDTQY
TRBJ1-5	TRBV12-3/TRBV12-4	ASSPFPGTGNQPQH
TRBJ2-5	TRBV5-1	ASSEGSQETQY
TRBJ2-5	TRBV9	ASSTQTGLVGETQY
TRBJ2-7	TRBV28	AYTPSGSNEQY
TRBJ2-3	TRBV10-2	ANNQGDRGRDTQY
TRBJ1-1	TRBV10-1	ARFRWGPNTEAF
TRBJ2-2	TRBV19	ASSLFTGELF
TRBJ2-1	TRBV28	ASSAIGSYNEQF
TRBJ1-4	TRBV11-2	ASKPRWTDTTNEKLF
TRBJ2-2	TRBV5-1	ASSISTGPTNTGELF
TRBJ1-6	TRBV3-1	ASSQAVLNSPLH
TRBJ1-5	TRBV20-1	SARDPQESNQPQH
TRBJ1-1	TRBV18	ASSPPSRGLGTEAF
TRBJ2-2	TRBV6-2/TRBV6-3	ASSYSTLTGELF
TRBJ2-3	TRBV18	ASRDSAADTQY
TRBJ2-1	TRBV13	ASSFALAGGHNEQF
TRBJ1-2	TRBV30	AWKGPDRNGYT
TRBJ1-5	TRBV6-5	ASSYSQGRQPQH
TRBJ2-3	TRBV20-1	SAPSELAGNPRPGPDTQY
TRBJ2-2	TRBV25-1	ASRGRGDTGELF
TRBJ1-1	TRBV30	AWSFHRGEAF
TRBJ2-3	TRBV2	ASSEWVTRDRGTDTQY
TRBJ2-1	TRBV11-2	ASSLASGGPGEQF
TRBJ2-7	TRBV29-1	SVEGDAGIEYEQY
TRBJ1-2	TRBV12-3/TRBV12-4	ASSPGTGGFYGYT
TRBJ2-3	TRBV30	AWSVSDFTDTQY
TRBJ1-2	TRBV28	ASSSTGTFPYGYT
TRBJ2-7	TRBV6-9	ASSYTAGASYEQY
TRBJ2-7	TRBV10-2	ATSTRQYEQY
TRBJ1-5	TRBV7-8	ASSLGTVGNQPQH
TRBJ2-3	TRBV7-3	ASSLNGGLRTDTQY
TRBJ2-1	TRBV28	ASSLGGTDEQF
TRBJ2-7	TRBV9	ASSVSLGGDEQY
TRBJ1-5	TRBV15	ATSRGQGNNQPQH
TRBJ2-3	TRBV4-1	ASSQVGVATDTQY
TRBJ2-1	TRBV6-1	ASSETRQGSPNEQF
TRBJ1-5	TRBV6-1	ASNSPPEPQH
TRBJ1-6	TRBV10-2	ASSEFGVVDSPLH
TRBJ1-1	TRBV2	ASGTGGGEAF
TRBJ1-2	TRBV19	ASNRESNYGYT
TRBJ1-2	TRBV2	ASSEALFIRDYGYT
TRBJ1-6	TRBV5-5	ASSLQGLKTLH
TRBJ1-2	TRBV30	AWKGGTGGLGYT